The 25 T cell receptor beta chains below come from one sample, sequenced in a study of control samples from healthy donors and cancer patients. This table comes from immunoSEQ multiplex PCR, and its TCRdb copy is limited to in-frame clones, with some not included. The table includes approximately 63,000 clones, 75% to 85% detected once. The sequenced material came from blood. These receptors were collected from a man aged 35-49 years in good health.

V usage is TRBV29-1 and J usage is TRBJ2-2; 8 nucleotides match TRBD1. This CDR3 has 14 residues. The J segment lost 3 bases and the V segment lost 7 bases, leaving 7 bases of the junction unmatched. Germline V lookup: CDR1 SQVTM, CDR2 ANQGSEA. The CDR3 protein is CSASRGRDTGELFF. In DNA form, the CDR3 reads TGCAGCGCCTCCAGGGGGCGCGACACCGGGGAGCTGTTTTTT.

The CDR3 nucleotides are TGTGCCAGCAGCCCCTATCTAGTTGAGCAGTTCTTC. It codes for CASSPYLVEQFF. V and J are TRBV14 and TRBJ2-1, with D unresolved. There are 12 residues in the CDR3. Germline V gives CDR1 SGHDN, CDR2 FVKESK. V was clipped by 4 bases and J by 9 bases, with 10 bases between them.

This clone appeared once. The gene calls are TRBV11-3 and TRBJ2-1, with D perhaps being TRBD1 or TRBD2 (5 bases each). The CDR3 totals 16 residues. Germline CDR1 is SGHNT and CDR2 is YENEEA. V lost 7 bases to trimming and J lost 0 bases, with 16 bases between them. The CDR3 nucleotides read TGTGCCAGCACCTCTAGGGCAGGGAGCTCCTACAATGAGCAGTTCTTC. Amino acids: CASTSRAGSSYNEQFF. The whole variable domain, filled in from reference TRBV11-3 and TRBJ2-1, reads EAGVVQSPRYKIIEKKQPVAFWCNPISGHNTLYWYLQNLGQGPELLIRYENEEAVDDSQLPKDRFSAERLKGVDSTLKIQPAELGDSAVYLCASTSRAGSSYNEQFFGPGTRLTVL.

The chain carries TRBV11-3 and TRBJ2-2, with D unclear. Germline-derived CDR1 and CDR2 are SGHNT and YENEEA. Trimming removed 0 bases from V and 5 bases from J, with 4 bases in between. The CDR3 covers 13 residues. CDR3 DNA: TGTGCCAGCAGCTTAGATGGGACCGGGGAGCTGTTTTTT. Translation: CASSLDGTGELFF.

This clone was detected once. The chain carries TRBV2 and TRBJ2-7, with TRBD1 matching over 7 bases. Germline CDR1 SNHLY, CDR2 FYNNEI. This CDR3 contains 15 residues. V shed 8 bases and J 4 bases; nucleotides not matched to a gene: 14. The CDR3 coding sequence is TGTGCCAGCCGTATATCCCGGGACAGAGCATACGAGCAGTACTTC. This sequence encodes CASRISRDRAYEQYF. The full variable domain, its missing parts supplied by reference TRBV2 and TRBJ2-7, is EPEVTQTPSHQVTQMGQEVILRCVPISNHLYFYWYRQILGQKVEFLVSFYNNEISEKSEIFDDQFSVERPDGSNFTLKIRSTKLEDSAMYFCASRISRDRAYEQYFGPGTRLTVT.

The V gene is TRBV29-1, the J gene TRBJ1-5, with 7 bases fitting TRBD1. V lost 7 bases and J lost 0; bases outside the gene matches: 3. The germline CDR1 and CDR2 sequences are SQVTM and ANQGSEA. The CDR3 has 13 residues. The CDR3, as DNA: TGCAGCGCGCGGGACAGTAGCAATCAGCCCCAGCATTTT. This codes for CSARDSSNQPQHF.

V gene TRBV30 combines with J gene TRBJ2-7; D is perhaps TRBD1 (5 bases). The V end lost 1 base, the J end lost 3 bases, and 10 bases lay between the germline ends. The CDR3 loop spans 13 amino acids. In germline, CDR1 is GTSNPN, CDR2 SVGIG (reference sequence). The CDR3 region is CAWSEGILYEQYF. CDR3 nucleotide sequence: TGTGCCTGGAGTGAGGGGATTCTCTACGAGCAGTACTTC.

The chain couples TRBV5-1 to TRBJ2-7; TRBD1 agrees at 9 bases. The trim removed 4 bases at V and 2 bases at J, leaving 13 bases unmatched. This CDR3 comprises 17 residues. The germline gives CDR1 SGHRS, CDR2 YFSETQ. The CDR3 coding sequence is TGCGCCAGCAGCCGCTTACCCTGGACAGGGGATACCTACGAGCAGTACTTC. Translated: CASSRLPWTGDTYEQYF.

DNA of the CDR3: TGTGCCAGCAGCTTGGCAGTCAAGAGCGAGCAGTACTTC. Amino acid sequence: CASSLAVKSEQYF. The chain is built from TRBV7-3 and TRBJ2-7; D is undetermined. The germline V gene has CDR1 SGHTA and CDR2 FQGTGA. This CDR3 contains 13 residues. V was pared by 3 bases and J by 6 bases, with 12 bases between.

In its sample, this clone was seen once. CDR3 region: CASSQAEREQYF. The CDR3 DNA sequence: TGTGCCAGCAGCCAAGCGGAGCGGGAGCAGTACTTC. This rearrangement joins TRBV3-1 (or the pseudogene TRBV3-2) to TRBJ2-7; the D gene is possibly TRBD2 (5 bases). The length of the CDR3 is 12 residues. Trimming stripped 1 base from V and 7 bases from J, with 8 bases between. The germline V gene encodes CDR1 LGHDT and CDR2 YNNKEL (reference sequence).

The CDR3 here is CASSIIGFDQPQHF. As DNA, the CDR3 is TGTGCCAGTAGTATCATCGGGTTCGATCAGCCCCAGCATTTT. The chain has TRBV19 and TRBJ1-5; D call uncertain. CDR1 is LNHDA and CDR2 is SQIVND in the germline V gene (reference sequence). Trimming removed 3 bases at V and 5 bases at J, with 11 bases between. This CDR3 is 14 amino acids long.

The CDR3 DNA reads TGTGCCAGCAGCCCGGGTTACAATCAGCCCCAGCATTTT. As protein: CASSPGYNQPQHF. J is TRBJ1-5 and V is TRBV3-1 (or the pseudogene TRBV3-2); D ambiguous. Trimming stripped 4 bases from V and 3 bases from J, with 7 bases between. The CDR3 runs to 13 residues. The germline gives CDR1 LGHDT, CDR2 YNNKEL (reference sequence).

This chain links TRBV2 with TRBJ2-3, with unresolved D. V dropped 2 bases and J dropped 2 bases, with 8 bases sitting between them. The CDR3 length is 14 residues. CDR1 is SNHLY and CDR2 is FYNNEI in the germline V gene. This CDR3 reads CASSERSHTDTQYF. The CDR3 bases are TGTGCCAGCAGTGAACGCAGTCACACAGATACGCAGTATTTT.

This clone was detected only once. J is TRBJ2-1 and V is TRBV28; D uncertain. The CDR3 totals 15 residues. Germline CDR1 MDHEN, CDR2 SYDVKM. Between the trimmed V and J ends, which lost 5 bases and 4 bases, there was a span of 15 bases. The CDR3 region is CASSARHTLYNEQFF. The CDR3, as DNA: TGTGCCAGCAGTGCCAGACATACCCTGTACAATGAGCAGTTCTTC. Full variable domain (remainder filled in from reference TRBV28 and TRBJ2-1): DVKVTQSSRYLVKRTGEKVFLECVQDMDHENMFWYRQDPGLGLRLIYFSYDVKMKEKGDIPEGYSVSREKKERFSLILESASTNQTSMYLCASSARHTLYNEQFFGPGTRLTVL.

The V call is TRBV4-3, the J call TRBJ1-5, with no clear D. This CDR3 region has 15 residues. Germline V gene lookup returns CDR1 LGHNA and CDR2 YSLEER. Trimming took off 1 base at V and 2 bases at J, with 9 bases between the two ends. The CDR3 region is CASSQVGGGNQPQHF. The CDR3 nucleotides read TGCGCCAGCAGCCAAGTGGGAGGAGGCAATCAGCCCCAGCATTTT.

This rearrangement joins TRBV2 to TRBJ2-1; 10 positions agree with TRBD1. The germline gives CDR1 SNHLY, CDR2 FYNNEI. J lost 9 bases, V lost 8 bases, and 10 bases had no gene match. The CDR3 sequence is 14 residues long. The CDR3 nucleotides are TGTGCCAGCGCCCCGGGACAGGGGAAGTTTGAGCAGTTCTTC. It specifies CASAPGQGKFEQFF.

The chain has TRBV7-8 and TRBJ1-1; weak D call: TRBD1 (6 bases). The CDR3 totals 14 residues. Per the germline V gene, CDR1 is SGHVS and CDR2 is FQNEAQ. Trimming removed 5 bases from V and 5 bases from J, with 15 bases in between. This CDR3 reads CASSLESGATEAFF. In nucleotides, the CDR3 is TGTGCCAGCAGCCTAGAATCAGGGGCAACTGAAGCTTTCTTT.

CDR3 bases: TGTGCCAGCAGCTCGCACCGGTCATACAATGAGCAGTTCTTC. Its protein is CASSSHRSYNEQFF. J is TRBJ2-1 and V is TRBV11-1, with no clear D. The CDR3 is made up of 14 amino acids. Germline CDR1 and CDR2: SGHAT and FQDESV (reference sequence). The V and J ends lost 4 bases and 4 bases respectively, with 11 bases between them.

The chain has TRBV28 and TRBJ2-7; no clear D gene. The V gene lost 2 bases and the J gene lost 3 bases, with 11 bases spanning the gap. Germline lookup yields CDR1 MDHEN and CDR2 SYDVKM. This CDR3 is 14 amino acids long. CDR3 sequence (DNA): TGTGCCAGCAGTTTAAGGGCAGTGTTCTACGAGCAGTACTTC. Translated, it gives CASSLRAVFYEQYF. Full variable domain (rest looked up from reference TRBV28 and TRBJ2-7): DVKVTQSSRYLVKRTGEKVFLECVQDMDHENMFWYRQDPGLGLRLIYFSYDVKMKEKGDIPEGYSVSREKKERFSLILESASTNQTSMYLCASSLRAVFYEQYFGPGTRLTVT.

The chain links TRBV29-1 to TRBJ1-1; 7 bases map to TRBD1. The V and J ends lost 5 bases and 9 bases, in that order; junction bases with no gene match: 6. Per germline, CDR1 SQVTM and CDR2 ANQGSEA. The CDR3 is made up of 11 amino acids. DNA of the CDR3: TGCAGCGTTTATTGGACAGGAAAAGCTTTCTTT. This encodes CSVYWTGKAFF.

The chain is built from TRBV7-3 and TRBJ2-7, with TRBD1 matching 7 bases. Germline trimming cut 1 base from V and 3 bases from J; bases unmatched to any gene: 6. This CDR3 is built from 15 residues. CDR1 is SGHTA, CDR2 FQGTGA, per germline. The CDR3 is CASSLSPGGNYEQYF. The CDR3 nucleotides are TGTGCCAGCAGCTTAAGCCCAGGGGGTAACTACGAGCAGTACTTC.

This clone was counted a few times. J is TRBJ1-6 and V is TRBV9, with D uncertain. This CDR3 spans 14 amino acids. V was clipped by 4 bases and J by 10 bases, with 15 bases between them. The V gene's germline CDR1 is SGDLS and CDR2 YYNGEE. This chain's CDR3 is CASSPSSGSSPLHF. In DNA, the CDR3 is TGTGCCAGCAGCCCGTCTTCGGGGTCCTCACCCCTCCACTTT.

DNA of the CDR3: TGTGCCAGCAGCCACCGTCCCGGACAGGGAAAGGATGGCTACACCTTC. Protein product: CASSHRPGQGKDGYTF. This chain connects TRBV11-3 to TRBJ1-2; 8 nucleotides align to TRBD1. Germline CDR1 and CDR2: SGHNT and YENEEA. The CDR3 runs to 16 residues. With 5 bases clipped from V and 6 bases from J, the junction kept 14 bases outside the gene matches.

This clone came up many times. The chain recombines TRBV5-1 with TRBJ2-7, with 12 bases that match TRBD2. The J segment lost 0 bases and the V segment lost 4 bases, leaving 2 bases of the junction unmatched. Per the germline V gene, CDR1 is SGHRS and CDR2 is YFSETQ. The CDR3 has 15 residues. CDR3 loop: CASSQTSGSSYEQYF. Here the CDR3 DNA reads TGCGCCAGCAGCCAGACTAGCGGGAGCTCCTACGAGCAGTACTTC.

The chain links TRBV19 to TRBJ2-1; 8 nucleotides align to TRBD2. J was trimmed by 1 base and V by 5 bases; bases with no gene match: 4. In germline, CDR1 is LNHDA, CDR2 SQIVND (reference sequence). The CDR3 loop spans 15 amino acids. The CDR3 nucleotides are TGTGCCAGTAGTTTTAGCGGGAAGTCCTACAATGAGCAGTTCTTC. Translated, it gives CASSFSGKSYNEQFF.